The 5 T cell receptor beta chains presented below share a single source sample, sequenced in a study of blood T cell repertoires in COVID-19. Sequenced by immunoSEQ multiplex PCR; TCRdb stores in-frame clones only, minus some. The repertoire consists of about 55,000 clones, with 90% occurring once and the leading ten covering approximately 6.2%. Sequenced material: peripheral blood. The receptor source for this set is a man aged 40-55 years with acute or convalescent COVID-19.

The chain combines TRBV30 with TRBJ1-6, with D possibly TRBD1 on 6 matching bases. There are 14 residues in the CDR3. Trimming left V 3 bases short and J 7 bases short, with 13 bases between. Germline V gene data show CDR1 as GTSNPN and CDR2 as SVGIG (reference sequence). This CDR3 reads CAWRTTGQNSPLHF. CDR3 DNA sequence: TGTGCCTGGAGGACGACAGGCCAAAATTCACCCCTCCACTTT.

The V and J genes are TRBV5-8 and TRBJ2-3, with D possibly being TRBD2 (6 bases). There are 15 residues in the CDR3. From germline, CDR1 is SGHTS and CDR2 YDEGEE. The CDR3 loop is CATRGRGIWTDTQYF. In nucleotides, the CDR3 is TGTGCGACCCGAGGACGGGGGATATGGACAGATACGCAGTATTTT.

The chain combines TRBV11-3 with TRBJ2-1; maybe TRBD1 (6 bases). V lost 3 bases to trimming and J lost 1 base, with 13 bases between them. Germline-derived CDR1 and CDR2 are SGHNT and YENEEA. The CDR3 consists of 16 residues. CDR3 nucleotide sequence: TGTGCCAGCAGCTTGCCCCCAGGGGAATCCTACAATGAGCAGTTCTTC. This sequence encodes CASSLPPGESYNEQFF.

This sequence joins TRBV7-2 and TRBJ2-1; 11 nucleotides match TRBD2. The CDR3 loop spans 18 amino acids. CDR1 SGHTA and CDR2 FQGNSA come from the germline V gene. J lost 9 bases, V lost 5 bases, and 18 bases had no gene match. This CDR3 reads CASSEGASGRKFAGEQFF. CDR3 coding DNA: TGTGCCAGCAGCGAGGGGGCTAGCGGGAGGAAGTTTGCTGGTGAGCAGTTCTTC.

This rearrangement joins TRBV27 to TRBJ2-7, with D perhaps matching TRBD2 (5 bases). The CDR3 consists of 14 residues. Trimming pared 3 bases from V and 3 bases from J, leaving 12 bases between. Germline CDR1 is MNHEY and CDR2 is SMNVEV (reference sequence). The CDR3 DNA follows: TGTGCCAGCAGTTTCGGGGAAAGAAACTACGAGCAGTACTTC. This codes for CASSFGERNYEQYF.